Listed below are T cell receptor beta chains from one sample, sequenced in a study of T cells in tumors after PD-1 blockade. Method: immunoSEQ multiplex PCR; TCRdb's copy keeps in-frame clones and lacks some. There are roughly 50,000 clones in the sample; 75% to 85% occur only once, and approximately 15% lies in the top ten. The material was PBMCs, obtained before anti-PD-1 treatment. The receptors here all came from a human donor with basal cell carcinoma. Each CDR3 is given with its conserved first and last residue. A D gene is named only where the DNA matches it firmly. Only some rows state a clone size, as once, few, many or a class for expanded clones.

TRBJ1-6	NA	TRBV28	TRBD1	15	CASSPGQGYNSPLHF	TGTGCCAGCAGCCCGGGACAGGGTTATAATTCACCCCTCCACTTT
TRBJ2-5	few	TRBV7-3	NA	14	CASSLTFPGETQYF	TGTGCCAGCAGCTTAACGTTTCCCGGGGAGACCCAGTACTTC
TRBJ2-3	NA	TRBV3-1/TRBV3-2	NA	14	CASSQVNFPDTQYF	TGTGCCAGCAGCCAAGTTAACTTTCCAGATACGCAGTATTTT
TRBJ2-1	NA	TRBV19	TRBD2	14	CASSTAGGSNEQFF	TGTGCCAGTAGTACAGCGGGAGGTTCAAATGAGCAGTTCTTC
TRBJ2-3	NA	TRBV4-1	TRBD2	18	CASSQVFSGGFRTDTQYF	TGCGCCAGCAGCCAAGTTTTTAGCGGGGGGTTCCGCACAGATACGCAGTATTTT
TRBJ2-3	NA	TRBV28	NA	13	CASSSPDTDTQYF	TGTGCCAGCAGTTCTCCAGATACAGATACGCAGTATTTT
TRBJ2-5	NA	TRBV2	NA	14	CASSERAGSGTQYF	TGTGCCAGCAGTGAACGGGCAGGCTCGGGGACCCAGTACTTC
TRBJ1-1	NA	TRBV7-3	NA	14	CASSHSGGNTEAFF	TGTGCCAGCAGCCATAGCGGGGGCAACACTGAAGCTTTCTTT
TRBJ2-1	NA	TRBV2	NA	15	CASSDYGRPYNEQFF	TGTGCCAGCAGTGATTATGGGCGTCCCTACAATGAGCAGTTCTTC
TRBJ2-1	few	TRBV4-1	NA	15	CASSPYQSRAGEQFF	TGCGCCAGCAGCCCATACCAGTCACGCGCCGGGGAGCAGTTCTTC
TRBJ2-4	NA	TRBV5-6	NA	16	CASSSIEHDAKNIQYF	TGTGCCAGCAGCTCGATCGAACACGATGCCAAAAACATTCAGTACTTC
TRBJ2-1	NA	TRBV14	NA	16	CASSPLGAGVYNEQFF	TGTGCCAGCAGCCCGTTGGGGGCAGGGGTCTACAATGAGCAGTTCTTC
TRBJ2-1	NA	TRBV18	NA	12	CASSPQGYEQFF	TGTGCCAGCTCACCACAAGGGTATGAGCAGTTCTTC
TRBJ1-2	NA	TRBV27	NA	16	CASSLRGGHYFYGYTF	TGTGCCAGCAGTTTACGGGGAGGCCACTACTTCTATGGCTACACCTTC
TRBJ1-1	few	TRBV19	NA	14	CASRGPYLAQSTLF	TGTGCCAGTAGGGGCCCCTATCTGGCCCAATCTACTCTCTTT
TRBJ1-3	few	TRBV30	NA	16	CAWSVSRDFGRNTIYF	TGTGCCTGGAGTGTCTCCAGGGACTTTGGGAGGAACACCATATATTTT
TRBJ2-3	few	TRBV19	TRBD2	16	CASSRPSGRVTDTQYF	TGTGCCAGTAGTAGGCCTAGCGGGAGGGTCACAGATACGCAGTATTTT
TRBJ1-5	NA	TRBV6-5	NA	13	CASSYGLNQPQHF	TGTGCCAGCAGTTACGGCCTTAATCAGCCCCAGCATTTT
TRBJ1-5	NA	TRBV6-7	TRBD1	13	CAIKGTGHQPQHF	TGTGCCATCAAGGGGACAGGCCATCAGCCCCAGCATTTT
TRBJ2-1	NA	TRBV5-6	TRBD2	17	CASSLNRLAGGYNEQFF	TGTGCCAGCAGCTTGAACAGACTAGCGGGGGGATACAATGAGCAGTTCTTC
TRBJ2-5	once	TRBV2	TRBD1	15	CASSVDRGLDETQYF	TGTGCCAGCAGTGTGGACAGGGGGCTAGATGAGACCCAGTACTTC
TRBJ1-6	few	TRBV3-1/TRBV3-2	TRBD1	11	CASSQGQGLHF	TGTGCCAGCAGCCAGGGACAGGGGCTCCACTTT
TRBJ2-3	NA	TRBV7-3	NA	15	CASSPMFGGLDTQYF	TGTGCCAGCAGCCCCATGTTCGGCGGTCTAGATACGCAGTATTTT
TRBJ2-7	once	TRBV5-6	TRBD1	15	CASSPGQGVFFEQYF	TGTGCCAGCAGCCCCGGACAGGGTGTCTTTTTCGAGCAGTACTTC
TRBJ2-7	NA	TRBV12-3/TRBV12-4	TRBD2	13	CASSRTSSYEQYF	TGTGCCAGCAGTCGGACTAGCTCCTACGAGCAGTACTTC
TRBJ1-1	NA	TRBV3-1/TRBV3-2	NA	13	CASSLTTNTEAFF	TGTGCCAGCAGCCTGACTACGAACACTGAAGCTTTCTTT
TRBJ1-1	once	TRBV2	NA	13	CASIRDGVRDAFF	TGTGCCAGCATCCGGGACGGGGTAAGGGATGCTTTCTTT
TRBJ2-1	NA	TRBV15	TRBD2	14	CATSTSGSGNEQFF	TGTGCCACCAGCACTAGCGGGAGTGGCAATGAGCAGTTCTTC
TRBJ1-1	NA	TRBV19	NA	16	CASSDRQEMLGPEAFF	TGTGCCAGTAGTGACCGACAGGAAATGTTGGGTCCTGAAGCTTTCTTT
TRBJ1-6	NA	TRBV18	NA	14	CASSLDGYNSPLHF	TGTGCCAGCTCACTAGACGGATATAATTCACCCCTCCACTTT